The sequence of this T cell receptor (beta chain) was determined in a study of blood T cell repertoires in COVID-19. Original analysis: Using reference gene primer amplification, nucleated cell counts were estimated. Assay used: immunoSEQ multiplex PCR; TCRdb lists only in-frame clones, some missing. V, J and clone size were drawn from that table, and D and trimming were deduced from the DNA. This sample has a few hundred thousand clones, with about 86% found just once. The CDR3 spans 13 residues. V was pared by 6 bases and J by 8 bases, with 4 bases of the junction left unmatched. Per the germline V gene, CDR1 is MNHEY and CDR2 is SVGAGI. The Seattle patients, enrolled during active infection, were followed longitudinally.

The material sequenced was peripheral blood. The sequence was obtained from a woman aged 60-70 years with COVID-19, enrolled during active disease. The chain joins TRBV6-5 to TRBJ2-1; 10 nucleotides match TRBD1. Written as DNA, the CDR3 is TGTGCCAGCAGACGACAGGGGGCTCATGAGCAGTTCTTC. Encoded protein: CASRRQGAHEQFF.